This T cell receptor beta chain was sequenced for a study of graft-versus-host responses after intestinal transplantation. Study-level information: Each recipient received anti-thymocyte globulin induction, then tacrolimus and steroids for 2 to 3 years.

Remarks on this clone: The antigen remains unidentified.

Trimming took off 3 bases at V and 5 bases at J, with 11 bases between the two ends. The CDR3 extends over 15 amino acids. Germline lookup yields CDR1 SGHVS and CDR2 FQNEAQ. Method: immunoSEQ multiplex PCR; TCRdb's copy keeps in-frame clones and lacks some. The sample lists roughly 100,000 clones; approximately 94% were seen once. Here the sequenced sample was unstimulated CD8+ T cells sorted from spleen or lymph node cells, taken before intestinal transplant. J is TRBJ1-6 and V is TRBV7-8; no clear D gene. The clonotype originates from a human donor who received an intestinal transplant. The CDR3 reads CASSLVVGHNSPLHF. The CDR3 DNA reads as TGTGCCAGCAGCTTGGTTGTAGGGCATAATTCACCCCTCCACTTT.